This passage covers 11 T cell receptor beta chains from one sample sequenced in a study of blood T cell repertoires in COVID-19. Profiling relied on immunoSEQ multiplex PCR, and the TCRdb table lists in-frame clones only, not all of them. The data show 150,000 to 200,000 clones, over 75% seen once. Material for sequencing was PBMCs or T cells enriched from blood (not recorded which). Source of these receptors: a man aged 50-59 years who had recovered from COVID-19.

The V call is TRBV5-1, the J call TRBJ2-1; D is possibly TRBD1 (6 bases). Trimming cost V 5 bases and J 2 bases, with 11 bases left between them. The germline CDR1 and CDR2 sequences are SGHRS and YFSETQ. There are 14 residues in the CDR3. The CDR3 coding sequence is TGCGCCAGCAGGGCTGGGACACCCTACAATGAGCAGTTCTTC. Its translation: CASRAGTPYNEQFF.

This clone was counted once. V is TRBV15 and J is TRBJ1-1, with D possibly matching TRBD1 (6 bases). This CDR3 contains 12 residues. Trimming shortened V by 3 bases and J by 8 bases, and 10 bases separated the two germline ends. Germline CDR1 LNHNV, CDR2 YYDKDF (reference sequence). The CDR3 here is CATSRPRGEAFF. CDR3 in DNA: TGTGCCACCAGCAGGCCCAGGGGAGAAGCTTTCTTT.

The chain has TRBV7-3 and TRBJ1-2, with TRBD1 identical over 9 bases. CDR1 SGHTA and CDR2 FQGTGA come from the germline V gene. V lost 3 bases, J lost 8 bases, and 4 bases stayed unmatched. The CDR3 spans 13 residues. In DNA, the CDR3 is TGTGCCAGCAGCTTTGGACAGGGGTGGGGCTACACCTTC. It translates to CASSFGQGWGYTF.

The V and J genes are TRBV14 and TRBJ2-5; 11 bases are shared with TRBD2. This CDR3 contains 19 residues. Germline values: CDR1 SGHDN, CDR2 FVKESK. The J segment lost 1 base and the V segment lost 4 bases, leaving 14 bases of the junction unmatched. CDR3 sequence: CASSRIPGGTSGFQETQYF. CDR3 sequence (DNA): TGTGCCAGCAGCCGAATACCAGGGGGGACTAGCGGTTTCCAAGAGACCCAGTACTTC.

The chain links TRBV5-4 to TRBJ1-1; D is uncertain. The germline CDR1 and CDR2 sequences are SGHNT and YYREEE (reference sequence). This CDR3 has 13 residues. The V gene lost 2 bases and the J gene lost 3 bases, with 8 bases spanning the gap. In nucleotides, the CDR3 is TGTGCCAGCAGCTTACAAAGTCACACTGAAGCTTTCTTT. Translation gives CASSLQSHTEAFF.

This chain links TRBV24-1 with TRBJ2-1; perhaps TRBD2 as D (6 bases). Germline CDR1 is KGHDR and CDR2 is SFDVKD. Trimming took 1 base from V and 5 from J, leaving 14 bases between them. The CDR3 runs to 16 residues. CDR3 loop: CATSDFKGTSNNEQFF. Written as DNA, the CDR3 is TGTGCCACCAGTGATTTCAAGGGCACTAGCAACAATGAGCAGTTCTTC.

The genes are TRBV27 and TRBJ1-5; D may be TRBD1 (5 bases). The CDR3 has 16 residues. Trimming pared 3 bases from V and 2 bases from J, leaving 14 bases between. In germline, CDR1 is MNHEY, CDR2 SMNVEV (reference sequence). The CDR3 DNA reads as TGTGCCAGCAGTTTGGTTGGGGGAGGGCGCAATCAGCCCCAGCATTTT. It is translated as CASSLVGGGRNQPQHF.

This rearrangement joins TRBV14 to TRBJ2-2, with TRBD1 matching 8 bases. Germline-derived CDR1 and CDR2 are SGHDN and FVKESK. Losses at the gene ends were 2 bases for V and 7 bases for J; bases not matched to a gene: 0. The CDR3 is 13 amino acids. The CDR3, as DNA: TGTGCCAGCAGCCAAACAGGGGGCGGGGAGCTGTTTTTT. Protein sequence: CASSQTGGGELFF.

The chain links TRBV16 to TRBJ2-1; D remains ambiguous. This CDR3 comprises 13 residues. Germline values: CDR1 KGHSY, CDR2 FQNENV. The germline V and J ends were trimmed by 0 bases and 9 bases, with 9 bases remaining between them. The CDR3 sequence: CASSQSSEVEQFF. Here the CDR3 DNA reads TGTGCCAGCAGCCAATCTTCTGAGGTTGAGCAGTTCTTC.

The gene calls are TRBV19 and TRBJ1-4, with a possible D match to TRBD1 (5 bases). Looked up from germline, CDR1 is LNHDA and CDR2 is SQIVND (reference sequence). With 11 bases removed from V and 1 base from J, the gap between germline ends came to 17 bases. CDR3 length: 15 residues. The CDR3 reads CAASLAGGTNEKLFF. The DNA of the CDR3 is TGTGCCGCCTCACTGGCGGGGGGAACTAATGAAAAACTGTTTTTT. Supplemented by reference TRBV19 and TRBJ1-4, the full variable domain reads DGGITQSPKYLFRKEGQNVTLSCEQNLNHDAMYWYRQDPGQGLRLIYYSQIVNDFQKGDIAEGYSVSREKKESFPLTVTSAQKNPTAFYLCAASLAGGTNEKLFFGSGTQLSVL.

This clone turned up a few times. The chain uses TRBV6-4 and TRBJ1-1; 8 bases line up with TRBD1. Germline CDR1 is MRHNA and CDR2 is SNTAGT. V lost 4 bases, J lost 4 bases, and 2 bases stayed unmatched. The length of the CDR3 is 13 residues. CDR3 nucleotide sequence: TGTGCCAGCAGTGCGGGACAGGCCACTGAAGCTTTCTTT. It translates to CASSAGQATEAFF.